This entry lists 19 T cell receptor beta chains sequenced from one sample in a study of blood T cell repertoires in COVID-19. Assay used: immunoSEQ multiplex PCR; TCRdb lists only in-frame clones, some missing. Of fewer than 500,000 clones listed, 75% to 90% are singletons. Sequenced input: PBMCs or T cells enriched from blood (not recorded which). These receptors were obtained from a man aged 25-45 years who had recovered from COVID-19.

V usage is TRBV7-9 and J usage is TRBJ2-5; 11 bases fit TRBD1. V lost 5 bases, J lost 3 bases, and 2 bases stayed unmatched. The V gene's germline CDR1 is SEHNR and CDR2 FQNEAQ (reference sequence). The CDR3 consists of 14 residues. The CDR3 DNA reads TGTGCCAGCAGCCAGGGACAGGGGGAAGAGACCCAGTACTTC. Protein sequence: CASSQGQGEETQYF.

J is TRBJ2-1 and V is TRBV7-2; D remains ambiguous. Trimming took off 3 bases at V and 6 bases at J, with 9 bases between the two ends. Per germline, CDR1 SGHTA and CDR2 FQGNSA. The CDR3 runs 13 residues. CDR3 protein: CASSFPTLNEQFF. CDR3 bases: TGTGCCAGCAGCTTTCCGACTCTCAATGAGCAGTTCTTC.

V and J are TRBV24-1 and TRBJ2-1, with D possibly TRBD2 on 5 matching bases. Germline V gene sequence: CDR1 KGHDR, CDR2 SFDVKD. The CDR3 sequence is 12 residues long. Trimming cost V 5 bases and J 8 bases, with 9 bases left between them. CDR3 sequence reads: CATSGARDEQFF. The CDR3 DNA is TGTGCCACCAGTGGGGCGCGGGATGAGCAGTTCTTC.

V is TRBV13 and J is TRBJ1-6, with a weak D call TRBD1 (6 bases). V gave up 2 bases and J gave up 7 bases, with 12 bases separating them. Germline lookup yields CDR1 PRHDT and CDR2 FYEKMQ (reference sequence). This CDR3 region has 15 residues. CDR3 region: CASSLSWQGNSPLHF. Here the CDR3 DNA reads TGTGCCAGCAGCTTATCATGGCAGGGGAATTCACCCCTCCACTTT.

This chain uses TRBV7-6 with TRBJ1-1; no reliable D call. Germline-derived CDR1 and CDR2 are SGHVS and FNYEAQ. The CDR3 runs 12 residues. Trimming cost V 10 bases and J 1 base, with 10 bases left between them. The CDR3 DNA reads TGTGCCACTTCTGCGGGGAACACTGAAGCTTTCTTT. The encoded protein is CATSAGNTEAFF.

The chain combines TRBV3-1 (or the pseudogene TRBV3-2) with TRBJ2-1; 14 bases are shared with TRBD2. Germline V gene data show CDR1 as LGHDT and CDR2 as YNNKEL (reference sequence). The CDR3 consists of 15 residues. After removal of 4 bases from V and 7 bases from J, the junction contained 3 bases not matched to a gene. CDR3: CASSRGLAGENEQFF. The CDR3 coding sequence is TGTGCCAGCAGCCGGGGACTAGCGGGAGAGAATGAGCAGTTCTTC.

The chain joins TRBV5-1 to TRBJ1-6, with D tentatively TRBD1 (5 bases). Germline loops: CDR1 SGHRS, CDR2 YFSETQ. The CDR3 runs to 15 residues. V was trimmed by 0 bases and J by 5 bases, leaving 9 bases between them. This CDR3 reads CASSLGAGDNSPLHF. The CDR3 region has the DNA TGCGCCAGCAGCTTGGGGGCGGGGGATAATTCACCCCTCCACTTT.

V is TRBV28 and J is TRBJ2-5, with 7 bases identical to TRBD2. CDR3 length: 16 amino acids. Germline V gene sequence: CDR1 MDHEN, CDR2 SYDVKM. The V segment lost 7 bases and the J segment 0 bases; nucleotides outside the gene matches: 11. The chain's CDR3 is CASTAGVVSYQETQYF. The CDR3 DNA follows: TGTGCCAGCACTGCGGGGGTAGTCTCGTACCAAGAGACCCAGTACTTC.

This chain uses TRBV6-5 with TRBJ2-5; D gene ambiguous. CDR3 length: 15 amino acids. V was cut by 0 bases and J by 2 bases, with 10 bases left in between. Per germline, CDR1 MNHEY and CDR2 SVGAGI. CDR3 region: CASSYSVWAQETQYF. CDR3 sequence (DNA): TGTGCCAGCAGTTACTCAGTATGGGCGCAAGAGACCCAGTACTTC.

This clone was seen a handful of times. The chain employs TRBV4-1 and TRBJ2-2; 14 nucleotides line up with TRBD2. Germline loops: CDR1 MGHRA, CDR2 YSYEKL. The CDR3 spans 18 residues. Trimming cost V 5 bases and J 3 bases; bases outside gene matches: 8. The CDR3 spells CASSSRLAGGPDTGELFF. CDR3 DNA sequence: TGCGCCAGCAGCTCCCGACTAGCGGGAGGGCCAGACACCGGGGAGCTGTTTTTT.

V usage is TRBV19 and J usage is TRBJ2-3; the match to TRBD1 covers 8 bases. Losses at the gene ends were 8 bases for V and 6 bases for J; bases not matched to a gene: 13. The CDR3 has 15 amino acids. Germline CDR1 is LNHDA and CDR2 is SQIVND (reference sequence). For the CDR3, the DNA is TGTGCCAGTCGTCTCGGGACAGGATGGACGGATACGCAGTATTTT. Translation gives CASRLGTGWTDTQYF.

CDR3 amino acids: CASSPSGGTNEKLFF. CDR3 in DNA: TGTGCCAGCAGTCCCTCAGGGGGCACTAATGAAAAACTGTTTTTT. This chain joins TRBV2 and TRBJ1-4, with TRBD1 matching over 8 bases. Germline loops: CDR1 SNHLY, CDR2 FYNNEI. The junction had 4 bases not matched to a gene; V was cut back by 5 bases and J by 2 bases. This CDR3 is built from 15 residues.

Turning to this clone: One end of the junction does not line up with germline, which may come from a read error. The V and J genes are TRBV28 and TRBJ2-5; maybe TRBD2 (5 bases). Germline V gene data show CDR1 as MDHEN and CDR2 as SYDVKM. CDR3 length: 13 amino acids. CDR3 region: CASSLWTGETQYF. The CDR3 DNA sequence: TGTGCCAGCAGTCTATGGACGGGGGAGACCCAGTACTTC. The full variable domain, with the rest looked up from reference TRBV28 and TRBJ2-5, is DVKVTQSSRYLVKRTGEKVFLECVQDMDHENMFWYRQDPGLGLRLIYFSYDVKMKEKGDIPEGYSVSREKKERFSLILESASTNQTSMYLCASSLWTGETQYFGPGTRLLVL.

The chain has TRBV7-2 and TRBJ1-3; 7 bases agree with TRBD1. The CDR3 totals 15 residues. The germline V gene encodes CDR1 SGHTA and CDR2 FQGNSA. V was pared by 5 bases and J by 4 bases, with 8 bases of the junction left unmatched. The CDR3 region is CASSRTGDAGNTIYF. The CDR3 DNA reads TGTGCCAGCAGCCGCACAGGGGACGCAGGAAACACCATATATTTT.

This chain connects TRBV6-1 to TRBJ2-2; TRBD2 might be the D (5 bases). The germline gives CDR1 MNHNS, CDR2 SASEGT. V shed 0 bases and J shed 6 bases, with 8 bases lying between them. CDR3 length: 14 amino acids. CDR3 in DNA: TGTGCCAGCAGTGAAGCGGACGGGGCCGGGGAGCTGTTTTTT. As protein: CASSEADGAGELFF.

This chain links TRBV6-1 with TRBJ1-2, with a possible D match to TRBD1 (5 bases). The CDR3 covers 15 residues. The germline gives CDR1 MNHNS, CDR2 SASEGT. V dropped 2 bases and J dropped 3 bases, with 13 bases sitting between them. CDR3 DNA sequence: TGTGCCAGCAGTGAACAGGGAATCGACCACTATGGCTACACCTTC. This encodes CASSEQGIDHYGYTF.

The chain carries TRBV7-8 and TRBJ1-1, with 7 bases matching TRBD1. Trimming cost V 8 bases and J 1 base; bases outside gene matches: 10. Germline CDR1 is SGHVS and CDR2 is FQNEAQ. CDR3 length equals 15 residues. The CDR3 protein is CASCPWRQGNTEAFF. The CDR3 DNA sequence: TGTGCCAGCTGCCCTTGGAGACAGGGGAACACTGAAGCTTTCTTT.

CDR3 sequence (DNA): TGTGCCTGGAGTGTTATTAGCGGCGAGACCCAGTACTTC. Translated: CAWSVISGETQYF. The chain joins TRBV30 to TRBJ2-5; maybe TRBD2 (6 bases). This CDR3 has 13 residues. V shed 0 bases and J shed 5 bases, with 10 bases lying between them. CDR1 and CDR2 from the germline V gene are GTSNPN and SVGIG (reference sequence).

The chain joins TRBV6-1 to TRBJ2-2, with D unresolved. This CDR3 is 15 amino acids long. Germline loops: CDR1 MNHNS, CDR2 SASEGT. V was cut by 2 bases and J by 7 bases, with 14 bases left in between. In nucleotides, the CDR3 is TGTGCCAGCAGTGAACGGTGGAAACGAGGCGGGGAGCTGTTTTTT. Encoded protein: CASSERWKRGGELFF.